This record concerns one TCR beta chain sequence. Its target is not known. This entry belongs to a study of T cells in localized non-small cell lung cancer. Study results and caveats: Uninvolved neighboring lung showed the greatest T cell clonality, exceeding tumor. Heterogeneity remains possible because sequencing was limited to only one tumor region. Greater T cell density in blood accompanied longer overall survival. The study detected a median about 57 of the top 100 tumor clones in adjacent lung.

Per germline, CDR1 SNHLY and CDR2 FYNNEI. The CDR3 length is 13 residues. Trimming left V 8 bases short and J 0 bases short, with 7 bases between. Only in-frame clones appear in the TCRdb table, and some are missing; sequencing was by immunoSEQ multiplex PCR. The repertoire consists of about 59,000 clones, with approximately 90% occurring once and the leading ten covering less than 25%. V is TRBV2 and J is TRBJ2-2; D not resolved. The material sequenced was peripheral blood, taken before any cancer treatment. The receptor was isolated from a man aged 35 to 69 with stage I squamous cell lung carcinoma. This chain's CDR3 is CASRTPNTGELFF. The CDR3 DNA reads TGTGCCAGCCGGACCCCGAACACCGGGGAGCTGTTTTTT.